This is a list of T cell receptor beta chains from one sample in a study of blood T cell repertoires in COVID-19. Only in-frame clones appear in the TCRdb table, and some are missing; sequencing was by immunoSEQ multiplex PCR. The sample records about 200,000 clones, about 90% being singletons. Sample: peripheral blood. These receptors all stem from a man aged 60 to 69 with active or convalescent COVID-19. Each CDR3 is given with its conserved first and last residue. A D gene is named only where the DNA matches it firmly. The size field is filled for only some rows; it gives once, few, many or a size class.

TRBJ2-7 | TRBV5-4 | TRBD1 | . | CASSPGGSGGEYEQYF | TGTGCCAGCAGCCCCGGCGGTTCAGGGGGCGAGTACGAGCAGTACTTC
TRBJ2-2 | TRBV2 | TRBD1 | . | CASRTQGSGELFF | TGTGCCAGCAGGACACAGGGGAGCGGGGAGCTGTTTTTT
TRBJ1-2 | TRBV19 | . | . | CASSSGGAGYTF | TGTGCCAGTAGTAGTGGCGGAGCTGGCTACACCTTC
TRBJ2-3 | TRBV7-2 | TRBD2 | . | CASSSGLAGTDTQYF | TGTGCCAGCAGCTCTGGACTAGCGGGCACAGATACGCAGTATTTT
TRBJ2-1 | TRBV11-2 | . | . | CASSPPASREQFF | TGTGCCAGCAGCCCTCCGGCTAGTCGGGAGCAGTTCTTC
TRBJ1-6 | TRBV5-1 | . | . | CASSLKTGNNSPLHF | TGCGCCAGCAGCTTGAAGACGGGGAATAATTCACCCCTCCACTTT
TRBJ2-2 | TRBV6-5 | . | few | CASSYNRVGTGELFF | TGTGCCAGCAGTTATAACAGGGTGGGGACCGGGGAGCTGTTTTTT
TRBJ1-2 | TRBV7-3 | TRBD1 | . | CASSVGTGDLYGYTF | TGTGCCAGCAGCGTAGGGACAGGGGACCTATATGGCTACACCTTC
TRBJ2-1 | TRBV2 | . | . | CASSDRGSSYNEQFF | TGTGCCAGCAGTGATCGAGGGAGCTCCTACAATGAGCAGTTCTTC
TRBJ1-5 | TRBV2 | . | . | CASSEDTNQPQHF | TGTGCCAGCAGTGAAGACACCAATCAGCCCCAGCATTTT
TRBJ2-2 | TRBV2 | . | . | CASRVGNTGELFF | TGTGCCAGCAGAGTCGGGAACACCGGGGAGCTGTTTTTT
TRBJ1-6 | TRBV6-5 | . | few | CASSYRGINSPLHF | TGTGCCAGCAGTTACAGAGGAATTAATTCACCCCTCCACTTT
TRBJ1-4 | TRBV7-9 | TRBD1 | . | CASSSGTGGALNEKLFF | TGTGCCAGCAGTTCCGGGACAGGGGGGGCCTTAAATGAAAAACTGTTTTTT
TRBJ2-2 | TRBV7-8 | . | . | CASSSTGLATGELFF | TGTGCCAGCAGCTCGACAGGATTGGCCACCGGGGAGCTGTTTTTT
TRBJ2-5 | TRBV21-1 | . | . | CASSKVVGGDESGRAQETQYF | TGTGCCAGCAGCAAAGTTGTGGGGGGAGACGAGTCCGGGAGGGCACAAGAGACCCAGTACTTC
TRBJ1-2 | TRBV19 | TRBD1 | . | CASSPGQGNAYGYTF | TGTGCCAGTAGTCCAGGACAGGGAAACGCCTATGGCTACACCTTC
TRBJ1-6 | TRBV6-5 | TRBD1 | . | CASSYSDRVNSPLHF | TGTGCCAGCAGTTACTCGGACAGGGTGAATTCACCCCTCCACTTT
TRBJ1-4 | TRBV11-2 | . | . | CASGGGRREKLFF | TGTGCCTCCGGCGGGGGGCGCCGGGAAAAACTGTTTTTT
TRBJ2-2 | TRBV21-1 | . | . | CASSLTSGGITGELFF | TGTGCCAGCAGCCTGACTAGCGGGGGAATTACCGGGGAGCTGTTTTTT
TRBJ2-1 | TRBV7-9 | TRBD2 | few | CASRRGGVSDEQFF | TGTGCCAGCAGGCGCGGGGGGGTCAGCGATGAGCAGTTCTTC
TRBJ2-7 | TRBV6-5 | TRBD2 | . | CASSYSGTRALSEQYF | TGTGCCAGCAGTTACTCTGGGACTAGGGCCCTTTCCGAGCAGTACTTC
TRBJ1-2 | TRBV2 | . | . | CATPPSAGIAGYTF | TGTGCCACCCCTCCCTCGGCGGGGATCGCTGGCTACACCTTC
TRBJ1-2 | TRBV5-1 | TRBD1 | . | CASSLEGTGRSYGYTF | TGCGCCAGCAGCTTGGAGGGGACAGGGAGAAGTTATGGCTACACCTTC
TRBJ2-5 | TRBV5-8 | . | . | CASSADTQETQYF | TGTGCCAGCAGCGCGGACACTCAAGAGACCCAGTACTTC
TRBJ1-1 | TRBV7-3 | . | . | CASSKDRNTEAFF | TGTGCCAGCAGCAAAGACAGGAACACTGAAGCTTTCTTT
TRBJ1-1 | TRBV4-1 | . | . | CATRDPMTEINTEAFF | TGCGCCACACGGGATCCGATGACCGAGATAAACACTGAAGCTTTCTTT
TRBJ2-3 | TRBV7-9 | . | . | CASSFHRRTGYPDTQYF | TGTGCCAGCAGCTTCCACCGGCGCACAGGGTATCCAGATACGCAGTATTTT
TRBJ1-2 | TRBV6-5 | . | . | CASSYSTTGEIYGYTF | TGTGCCAGCAGTTACTCGACGACAGGTGAAATCTATGGCTACACCTTC
TRBJ2-1 | TRBV5-4 | TRBD2 | . | CASSRTGGGSYNEQFF | TGTGCCAGCAGCCGGACGGGGGGTGGCTCCTACAATGAGCAGTTCTTC
TRBJ2-3 | TRBV6-5 | . | . | CASSYRKSGNTQYF | TGTGCCAGCAGTTACAGGAAATCCGGGAATACGCAGTATTTT
TRBJ2-1 | TRBV6-5 | . | . | CASSSTGMAQFF | TGTGCCAGCAGTTCTACAGGGATGGCGCAGTTCTTC
TRBJ2-7 | TRBV2 | TRBD2 | once | CASTGGAELNGEQYF | TGTGCCAGCACCGGGGGGGCCGAACTAAACGGCGAGCAGTACTTC
TRBJ2-3 | TRBV19 | . | . | CASSLDRWADTQYF | TGTGCCAGTAGTCTGGACAGATGGGCAGATACGCAGTATTTT
TRBJ1-2 | TRBV4-1 | TRBD1 | . | CASSQVPDRANYGYTF | TGCGCCAGCAGCCAAGTCCCGGACAGGGCTAACTATGGCTACACCTTC
TRBJ1-2 | TRBV11-2 | . | . | CASSLDYSPHGYTF | TGTGCCAGCAGCTTAGATTATAGCCCCCATGGCTACACCTTC
TRBJ2-7 | TRBV30 | . | . | CAWSGVSVLEQYF | TGTGCCTGGAGTGGTGTTTCGGTTCTCGAGCAGTACTTC
TRBJ1-1 | TRBV2 | TRBD1 | . | CASSVQGANTEAFF | TGTGCCAGCAGTGTACAGGGGGCAAACACTGAAGCTTTCTTT
TRBJ2-1 | TRBV7-9 | . | few | CASSLNYNEQFF | TGTGCCAGCAGCCTAAATTACAATGAGCAGTTCTTC
TRBJ2-5 | TRBV10-3 | . | . | CAFKRIRGGLWVSNMFRFQETQYF | TGTGCCTTCAAGCGGATCAGGGGTGGTTTATGGGTCTCGAATATGTTCCGGTTCCAAGAGACCCAGTACTTC
TRBJ2-1 | TRBV19 | . | . | CASSIMGEFGGPYNEQFF | TGTGCCAGTAGTATAATGGGGGAGTTCGGGGGTCCCTACAATGAGCAGTTCTTC
TRBJ1-5 | TRBV7-2 | TRBD1 | . | CASSSRGYSNQPQHF | TGTGCCAGCAGCTCCAGGGGGTATAGCAATCAGCCCCAGCATTTT
TRBJ2-7 | TRBV5-1 | . | once | CASSLAAGIYYEQYF | TGCGCCAGCAGCTTGGCGGCAGGGATTTACTACGAGCAGTACTTC
TRBJ2-2 | TRBV24-1 | . | . | CATSDLDGDTGELFF | TGTGCCACCAGTGATTTGGACGGGGACACCGGGGAGCTGTTTTTT
TRBJ2-1 | TRBV12-5 | . | . | CASGLNSHEQFF | TGTGCTAGTGGCCTTAACAGTCATGAGCAGTTCTTC
TRBJ1-6 | TRBV5-6 | . | . | CASSLYGGKSSPLHF | TGTGCCAGCAGCTTGTATGGGGGCAAGAGTTCACCCCTCCACTTT
TRBJ2-3 | TRBV5-1 | TRBD1 | once | CASSSGTGYTDTQYF | TGCGCCAGCAGCTCCGGGACAGGGTACACAGATACGCAGTATTTT